Given below is one T cell receptor beta chain in context. Antigen: not known. This sample is drawn from a study of T cells in Graves' hyperthyroidism and ophthalmopathy. About the study: Staff took peripheral blood when the initial diagnosis was made, before any treatment began.

Study-level findings and limits: The model's output predicted ophthalmopathy at a median of about 5.9 months prior to onset. Ophthalmopathy could be told apart from stable hyperthyroidism with a 13 V-J model.

TCR beta CDR3 region amplification was performed from RNA transcripts. During a first-round RT-PCR of the TCR CDR3, the HTBI primer set was used. One entry per CDR3 protein, called by TCRdb with MiXCR from the multiplex PCR reads. The table lists more than 250,000 distinct CDR3 sequences, around 15% of them singletons. V dropped 6 bases and J dropped 5 bases, with 13 bases sitting between them. Germline values: CDR1 MNHNS, CDR2 SASEGT. The CDR3 extends over 13 amino acids. Source material for PBMCs was more than 7.5 ml fresh peripheral blood. This chain links TRBV6-1 with TRBJ1-2; D is unresolved. What was sequenced was blood. This receptor was identified in a woman aged 45-60 years with Graves' hyperthyroidism that later progressed to Graves' ophthalmopathy. CDR3 in DNA: TGTGCCAGCAGAAGACGCCTTGATTATGGCTACACCTTC. This translates into CASRRRLDYGYTF.